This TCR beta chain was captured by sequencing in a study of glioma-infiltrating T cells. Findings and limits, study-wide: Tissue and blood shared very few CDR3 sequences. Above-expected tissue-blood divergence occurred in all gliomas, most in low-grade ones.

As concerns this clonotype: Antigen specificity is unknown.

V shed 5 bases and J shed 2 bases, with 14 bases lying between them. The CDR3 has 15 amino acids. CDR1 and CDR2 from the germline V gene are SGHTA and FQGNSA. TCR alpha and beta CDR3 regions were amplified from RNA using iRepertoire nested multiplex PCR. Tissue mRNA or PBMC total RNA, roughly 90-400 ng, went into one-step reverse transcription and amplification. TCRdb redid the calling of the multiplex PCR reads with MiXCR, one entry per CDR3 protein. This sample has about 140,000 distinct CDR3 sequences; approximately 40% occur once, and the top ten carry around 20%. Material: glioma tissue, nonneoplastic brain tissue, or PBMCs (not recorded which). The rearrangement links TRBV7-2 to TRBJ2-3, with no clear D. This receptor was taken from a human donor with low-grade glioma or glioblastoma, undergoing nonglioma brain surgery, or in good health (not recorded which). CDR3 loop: CASSPDGYPTDTQYF. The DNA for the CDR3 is TGTGCCAGCAGCCCCGATGGCTACCCCACAGATACGCAGTATTTT.